This T cell receptor (beta chain) emerged from a study of blood T cell repertoires in COVID-19. Assay: immunoSEQ multiplex PCR; the TCRdb copy retains only in-frame clones and omits some. The sample records 250,000 to 300,000 clones, approximately 90% being singletons. The sample holds one count of this clone. This receptor was obtained from a woman in her sixties in a cohort exposed to, infected with or recovered from COVID-19 (not recorded which). The specimen was PBMCs or T cells enriched from blood (not recorded which).

DNA for the CDR3: TGTGCCAGCAGTCGGTATAGCAATCAGCCCCAGCATTTT. Its protein is CASSRYSNQPQHF. The chain links TRBV27 to TRBJ1-5; D uncertain. This CDR3 spans 13 amino acids. V was pared by 5 bases and J by 0 bases, with 5 bases between. Germline V gene lookup returns CDR1 MNHEY and CDR2 SMNVEV (reference sequence).